The 29 T cell receptor beta chains below were found in one sample sequenced in a study of blood T cell repertoires in COVID-19. Data came from immunoSEQ multiplex PCR; TCRdb stores just in-frame clones and leaves some out. The sample lists hundreds of thousands of clones, about 88% occurring once. The sample taken for sequencing was peripheral blood. The receptors derive from a woman between 25 and 40 years old with COVID-19, enrolled during active disease.

The chain is built from TRBV19 and TRBJ2-2; D call uncertain. The CDR3 covers 15 residues. CDR1 LNHDA and CDR2 SQIVND come from the germline V gene (reference sequence). Trimming cost V 11 bases and J 1 base, with 17 bases left between them. The CDR3 spells CALRWVLVNTGELFF. In DNA form, the CDR3 reads TGTGCCTTGAGGTGGGTCCTGGTGAACACCGGGGAGCTGTTTTTT.

This chain connects TRBV15 to TRBJ2-3, with D maybe TRBD2 (5 bases). V was pared by 7 bases and J by 4 bases, with 12 bases between. In germline, CDR1 is LNHNV, CDR2 YYDKDF (reference sequence). The CDR3 loop spans 13 amino acids. As DNA, the CDR3 is TGTGCCACCATGGGCGGGCTCCCAGATACGCAGTATTTT. This translates into CATMGGLPDTQYF.

The chain uses TRBV4-1 and TRBJ1-2; D ambiguous. CDR1 is MGHRA and CDR2 is YSYEKL in the germline V gene. The CDR3 runs 13 residues. With 1 base removed from V and 8 bases from J, the gap between germline ends came to 11 bases. In nucleotides, the CDR3 is TGCGCCAGCAGCCAAGTAATCCTCGTCGGCTACACCTTC. Amino acids: CASSQVILVGYTF.

The chain links TRBV7-8 to TRBJ2-7; TRBD1 might be the D (6 bases). This CDR3 spans 17 amino acids. The ends were cut back, 0 bases at V and 4 bases at J, with 19 bases in the middle. The V gene's germline CDR1 is SGHVS and CDR2 FQNEAQ. DNA of the CDR3: TGTGCCAGCAGCTTAGCGCGTCTTGTAGGGGACACTTACGAGCAGTACTTC. This translates into CASSLARLVGDTYEQYF.

J is TRBJ2-7 and V is TRBV6-5, with 7 bases fitting TRBD1. Germline V CDR1 and CDR2: MNHEY, SVGAGI. The CDR3 is 13 residues long. V gave up 5 bases and J gave up 2 bases; unmatched junction bases: 3. CDR3 DNA sequence: TGTGCCAGCAGTCCCGGGACAGCCTACGAGCAGTACTTC. This encodes CASSPGTAYEQYF.

The genes are TRBV6-2 or TRBV6-3 and TRBJ2-7; D possibly corresponds to TRBD2 (6 bases). The germline V and J ends were trimmed by 2 bases and 5 bases, with 22 bases remaining between them. The germline V gene has CDR1 MNHEY and CDR2 SVGEGT. This CDR3 spans 17 amino acids. Here the CDR3 reads CASSYGSGYGSEDEQYF. The CDR3 coding sequence is TGTGCCAGCAGTTACGGGAGCGGGTACGGGTCAGAGGACGAGCAGTACTTC.

This chain connects TRBV9 to TRBJ2-7; 7 positions match TRBD2. CDR1 is SGDLS, CDR2 YYNGEE, per germline. The V gene end was trimmed by 4 bases and the J gene end by 7 bases; junction bases not matched to a gene: 14. The CDR3 consists of 15 residues. The CDR3 sequence: CASSPRLAHSSEQYF. DNA of the CDR3: TGTGCCAGCAGCCCCAGACTAGCTCATTCCTCAGAGCAGTACTTC.

J is TRBJ2-7 and V is TRBV3-1 (or the pseudogene TRBV3-2), with unresolved D. The CDR3 totals 13 residues. The ends were cut back, 4 bases at V and 6 bases at J, with 13 bases in the middle. In germline, CDR1 is LGHDT, CDR2 YNNKEL (reference sequence). The CDR3 is CASSRNPRGEQYF. The CDR3, as DNA: TGTGCCAGCAGCCGGAACCCTCGCGGCGAGCAGTACTTC.

About this clone: Other nucleotide sequences in the sample specify the same CDR3. This chain connects TRBV28 to TRBJ1-5, with D possibly matching TRBD1 (6 bases). This CDR3 region has 14 residues. Trimming stripped 6 bases from V and 1 base from J, with 10 bases between. The germline gives CDR1 MDHEN, CDR2 SYDVKM. DNA for the CDR3: TGTGCCAGCAGCCAAGGGGGAAGCAATCAGCCCCAGCATTTT. It yields the protein CASSQGGSNQPQHF.

The chain links TRBV19 to TRBJ1-5; 9 nucleotides align to TRBD1. From germline, CDR1 is LNHDA and CDR2 SQIVND (reference sequence). V shed 6 bases, J shed 1 base, and the junction held 7 bases outside the gene matches. This CDR3 has 16 amino acids. The CDR3 DNA follows: TGTGCCAGTAGGCCACAGGGGGCTGCGAGCAATCAGCCCCAGCATTTT. It encodes CASRPQGAASNQPQHF.

The table lists this clone with a count of one. This chain joins TRBV6-5 and TRBJ1-1; 7 bases align to TRBD1. The CDR3 has 15 amino acids. Germline loops: CDR1 MNHEY, CDR2 SVGAGI. V shed 6 bases and J 0 bases; nucleotides not matched to a gene: 7. The CDR3 DNA sequence: TGTGCCAGCAGACGACCGGGACAGTTGAACACTGAAGCTTTCTTT. This translates into CASRRPGQLNTEAFF.

The V gene is TRBV2, the J gene TRBJ2-1, with 11 bases matching TRBD1. This CDR3 comprises 14 residues. J was trimmed by 7 bases and V by 6 bases; bases with no gene match: 5. Germline V gives CDR1 SNHLY, CDR2 FYNNEI. The CDR3 loop reads CASRGDRGDNEQFF. The CDR3 bases are TGTGCCAGCAGGGGGGACAGGGGGGATAATGAGCAGTTCTTC. The complete variable domain, with remaining parts taken from reference TRBV2 and TRBJ2-1, reads EPEVTQTPSHQVTQMGQEVILRCVPISNHLYFYWYRQILGQKVEFLVSFYNNEISEKSEIFDDQFSVERPDGSNFTLKIRSTKLEDSAMYFCASRGDRGDNEQFFGPGTRLTVL.

The chain joins TRBV28 to TRBJ2-1, with 8 bases lining up with TRBD2. This CDR3 region has 19 residues. V lost 6 bases and J lost 9; bases outside the gene matches: 25. CDR1 and CDR2 (germline): MDHEN, SYDVKM. The DNA of the CDR3 is TGTGCCAGCAGCGTCCGGGGGGGGAAAGAAGCGGGAGCGTCAATTGAGCAGTTCTTC. Its protein is CASSVRGGKEAGASIEQFF.

The chain combines TRBV4-3 with TRBJ2-3; 10 positions match TRBD1. The V segment lost 4 bases and the J segment 8 bases; nucleotides outside the gene matches: 3. The CDR3 length is 13 residues. CDR1 LGHNA and CDR2 YSLEER come from the germline V gene. The CDR3 loop reads CASSPGQGVTQYF. CDR3 nucleotides: TGCGCCAGCAGCCCAGGACAGGGGGTTACGCAGTATTTT.

In its sample, this clone was seen once. The V and J genes are TRBV7-9 and TRBJ1-1, with D possibly matching TRBD1 (5 bases). Between the trimmed V and J ends, which lost 5 bases and 2 bases, there was a span of 15 bases. Per germline, CDR1 SEHNR and CDR2 FQNEAQ (reference sequence). The CDR3 covers 15 residues. The CDR3 DNA sequence: TGTGCCAGCAGCGCCCCGACAGTTATCAACACTGAAGCTTTCTTT. Amino acids: CASSAPTVINTEAFF.

This clone has just a few counts. The J gene is TRBJ2-1, the V gene TRBV5-8, with a possible D match to TRBD2 (5 bases). This CDR3 spans 16 amino acids. V shed 0 bases and J shed 0 bases, with 10 bases lying between them. The V gene's germline CDR1 is SGHTS and CDR2 YDEGEE. The CDR3 here is CASSLGGYGSYNEQFF. CDR3 in DNA: TGTGCCAGCAGCTTGGGAGGGTACGGCTCCTACAATGAGCAGTTCTTC.

This rearrangement joins TRBV28 to TRBJ1-5, with unresolved D. V lost 6 bases, J lost 2 bases, and 11 bases lay in between. This CDR3 region has 14 residues. Germline-derived CDR1 and CDR2 are MDHEN and SYDVKM. In nucleotides, the CDR3 is TGTGCCAGCAGCCCCGGGATTCGCAATCAGCCCCAGCATTTT. Translated: CASSPGIRNQPQHF.

The gene calls are TRBV6-2 or TRBV6-3 and TRBJ2-1; 10 nucleotides agree with TRBD1. The CDR3 contains 17 residues. CDR1 and CDR2 (germline): MNHEY, SVGEGT. V trimming: 0 bases; J trimming: 8 bases; junction bases outside the gene matches: 10. In nucleotides, the CDR3 is TGTGCCAGCAGTTACTCCTCGGGGACAGGGGCCAGGGATGAGCAGTTCTTC. Translating it yields CASSYSSGTGARDEQFF.

The chain links TRBV30 to TRBJ1-2; possibly TRBD1 for D (6 bases). From germline, CDR1 is GTSNPN and CDR2 SVGIG (reference sequence). CDR3 length: 13 residues. V lost 0 bases and J lost 7, with 12 bases in between. The CDR3 region has the DNA TGTGCCTGGAGTGTTTGGGGGCAGAGTGGCTACACCTTC. This sequence encodes CAWSVWGQSGYTF.

This chain joins TRBV24-1 and TRBJ2-1; tentatively, D is TRBD1 (5 bases). The CDR3 contains 16 residues. CDR1 KGHDR and CDR2 SFDVKD come from the germline V gene. V shed 6 bases and J shed 0 bases, with 14 bases lying between them. DNA for the CDR3: TGTGCCACCAGTCCCGGTTCCCAGGGCTCCTACAATGAGCAGTTCTTC. The encoded protein is CATSPGSQGSYNEQFF.

The chain joins TRBV28 to TRBJ2-4; D remains unclear. The CDR3 spans 16 residues. Germline V CDR1 and CDR2: MDHEN, SYDVKM. V was clipped by 4 bases and J by 3 bases, with 16 bases between them. As DNA, the CDR3 is TGTGCCAGCAGTTCGATACGCAGCGAGAGCAAAAACATTCAGTACTTC. Its translation: CASSSIRSESKNIQYF.

The V and J genes are TRBV6-5 and TRBJ1-5, with D unclear. The V end was cut by 2 bases, the J end by 0 bases, with 8 bases between. The CDR3 runs to 15 residues. CDR1 and CDR2 (germline): MNHEY, SVGAGI. The CDR3 region has the DNA TGTGCCAGCAGTTACGAGCCGTATAGCAATCAGCCCCAGCATTTT. Its protein product is CASSYEPYSNQPQHF.

This clone occurred once. This chain links TRBV4-1 with TRBJ1-3; 8 bases agree with TRBD1. V trimming: 4 bases; J trimming: 4 bases; junction bases outside the gene matches: 12. CDR3 length equals 17 residues. Germline lookup yields CDR1 MGHRA and CDR2 YSYEKL. CDR3 bases: TGCGCCAGCAGCCCCGGCCCCAGGGGGCCTTCGGGAAACACCATATATTTT. Protein: CASSPGPRGPSGNTIYF.

This clone was observed once. The gene calls are TRBV18 and TRBJ2-7; D is uncertain. Germline V CDR1 and CDR2: KGHSH, LQKENI. V was pared by 2 bases and J by 3 bases, with 8 bases between. This CDR3 spans 13 amino acids. The CDR3 sequence is CASSPNPGYEQYF. DNA for the CDR3: TGTGCCAGCTCACCAAATCCAGGCTACGAGCAGTACTTC.

The V call is TRBV24-1, the J call TRBJ2-5; 7 nucleotides align to TRBD2. The CDR3 totals 13 residues. From germline, CDR1 is KGHDR and CDR2 SFDVKD. With V trimmed by 7 bases and J by 7 bases, 8 bases remained unmatched. Here the CDR3 DNA reads TGTGCCACCAGCGCGACACCGGGAGGGACCCAGTACTTC. It specifies CATSATPGGTQYF.

This rearrangement joins TRBV18 to TRBJ1-1; tentative D call: TRBD1 (5 bases). The germline V gene has CDR1 KGHSH and CDR2 LQKENI. This CDR3 comprises 16 residues. V dropped 2 bases and J dropped 1 base, with 14 bases sitting between them. CDR3 in DNA: TGTGCCAGCTCACCATTACTCCAGGGAAAGAACACTGAAGCTTTCTTT. As protein: CASSPLLQGKNTEAFF.

The gene calls are TRBV2 and TRBJ2-3; 7 bases are shared with TRBD2. The CDR3 length is 15 residues. Looked up from germline, CDR1 is SNHLY and CDR2 is FYNNEI. V dropped 0 bases and J dropped 3; count of bases not matched to a gene: 3. The DNA of the CDR3 is TGTGCCAGCAGTGAAGCGGGGAGGGGTACAGATACGCAGTATTTT. It yields the protein CASSEAGRGTDTQYF.

The V and J genes are TRBV6-4 and TRBJ2-3, with D possibly being TRBD2 (6 bases). Germline V gene sequence: CDR1 MRHNA, CDR2 SNTAGT. The CDR3 runs to 13 residues. V shed 4 bases and J shed 7 bases, with 12 bases lying between them. CDR3 amino acids: CASSAQEGNTQYF. For the CDR3, the DNA is TGTGCCAGCAGTGCCCAGGAGGGGAATACGCAGTATTTT.

The J gene is TRBJ2-7, the V gene TRBV28; 11 bases align to TRBD2. The CDR3 runs 15 residues. The V gene end was trimmed by 6 bases and the J gene end by 3 bases; junction bases not matched to a gene: 7. The germline CDR1 and CDR2 sequences are MDHEN and SYDVKM. The CDR3 DNA reads as TGTGCCAGCAGGGGGACTAGCGGAAATGTCTACGAGCAGTACTTC. Translating gives CASRGTSGNVYEQYF.